Listed below are T cell receptor beta chains from one sample, sequenced in a study of CD8+ T cells in alopecia areata. Measured with immunoSEQ multiplex PCR; TCRdb has only the in-frame clones, and not every one. The table records about 200,000 clones, around 56% of them present only once. Here the sequenced sample was CD4+ T cells sorted from blood, taken at week 4, from a patient treated with tofacitinib. All receptors derive from a human donor with alopecia areata. Each CDR3 is given with its conserved first and last residue. D genes are given only for firm matches. The listing skips clone size in some rows; elsewhere it reads once, few, many or a size class.

V	J	D	size	CDR3	DNA
TRBV28	TRBJ2-7	.	.	CASSLGVVYEQYF	TGTGCCAGCAGTTTAGGAGTAGTCTACGAGCAGTACTTC
TRBV30	TRBJ1-1	.	.	CACTPLGVGTEAFF	TGTGCCTGCACACCCTTAGGGGTGGGCACTGAAGCTTTCTTT
TRBV25-1	TRBJ2-1	.	.	CASSRDSRLGNEQFF	TGTGCCAGCTCAAGGGACTCGCGGCTCGGAAATGAGCAGTTCTTC
TRBV30	TRBJ1-5	.	once	CAWRGAGSFNQPQHF	TGTGCCTGGAGGGGGGCAGGGAGTTTTAATCAGCCCCAGCATTTT
TRBV6-5	TRBJ1-2	.	.	CASSYSRGYGYTF	TGTGCCAGCAGTTACTCGCGGGGGTATGGCTACACCTTC
TRBV19	TRBJ1-2	.	.	CASSRDYGYTF	TGTGCCAGTAGTAGGGACTATGGCTACACCTTC
TRBV30	TRBJ1-2	.	.	CAWSGGGDYGYTF	TGTGCCTGGAGTGGGGGAGGAGACTATGGCTACACCTTC
TRBV2	TRBJ2-7	TRBD1	.	CASHGTGSYEQYF	TGTGCCAGCCACGGGACAGGGAGCTACGAGCAGTACTTC
TRBV7-9	TRBJ2-3	TRBD2	once	CASSGSGGADTQYF	TGTGCCAGCAGTGGGAGCGGGGGGGCGGATACGCAGTATTTT
TRBV30	TRBJ1-1	.	.	CAWSVTAGETEAFF	TGTGCCTGGAGTGTCACTGCGGGGGAGACTGAAGCTTTCTTT
TRBV29-1	TRBJ1-2	TRBD1	few	CSVGMGTGFDPRYGYTF	TGCAGCGTTGGGATGGGGACAGGTTTTGACCCTCGCTATGGCTACACCTTC
TRBV25-1	TRBJ1-2	.	.	CASSEWGFSNGYTF	TGTGCCAGCAGTGAATGGGGCTTCAGCAATGGCTACACCTTC